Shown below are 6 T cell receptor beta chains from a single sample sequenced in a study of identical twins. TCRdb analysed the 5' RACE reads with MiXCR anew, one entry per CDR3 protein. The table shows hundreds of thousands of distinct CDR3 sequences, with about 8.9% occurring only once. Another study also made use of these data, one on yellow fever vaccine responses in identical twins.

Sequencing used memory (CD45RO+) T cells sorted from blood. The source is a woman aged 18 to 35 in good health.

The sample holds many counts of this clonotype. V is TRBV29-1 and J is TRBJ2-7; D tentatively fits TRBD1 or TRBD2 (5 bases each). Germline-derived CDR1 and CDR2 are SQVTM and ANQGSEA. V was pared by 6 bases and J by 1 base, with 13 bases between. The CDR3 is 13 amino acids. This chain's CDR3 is CSVSGGSSYEQYF. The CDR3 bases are TGCAGCGTCTCTGGGGGTTCTTCCTACGAGCAGTACTTC.

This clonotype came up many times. The CDR3 region has the DNA TGTGCCAGCAGTCCTCTTGGTGGGGCTAGCTCCTACAATGAGCAGTTCTTC. It specifies CASSPLGGASSYNEQFF. The chain has TRBV12-3 or TRBV12-4 and TRBJ2-1, with a tentative D call TRBD1 (5 bases). V was clipped by 5 bases and J by 0 bases, with 17 bases between them. The CDR3 has 17 residues.

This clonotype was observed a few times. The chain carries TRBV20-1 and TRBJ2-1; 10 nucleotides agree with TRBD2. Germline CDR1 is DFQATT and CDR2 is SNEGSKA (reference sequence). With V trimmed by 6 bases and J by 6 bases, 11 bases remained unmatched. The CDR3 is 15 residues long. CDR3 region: CSALTGTSVGNEQFF. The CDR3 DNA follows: TGCAGTGCGCTGACCGGGACTAGCGTGGGCAATGAGCAGTTCTTC.

The CDR3 is CASSYSLRGVTEAFF. The CDR3 bases are TGTGCCAGCAGTTACTCGCTCAGGGGGGTCACTGAAGCTTTCTTT. The chain carries TRBV6-5 and TRBJ1-1, with 7 bases identical to TRBD1. The CDR3 is 15 residues long. The germline V gene encodes CDR1 MNHEY and CDR2 SVGAGI. After removal of 0 bases from V and 4 bases from J, the junction contained 5 bases not matched to a gene.

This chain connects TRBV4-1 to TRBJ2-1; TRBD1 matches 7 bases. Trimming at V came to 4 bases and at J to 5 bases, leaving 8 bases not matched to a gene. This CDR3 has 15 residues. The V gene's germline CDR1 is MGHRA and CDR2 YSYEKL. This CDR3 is CASSLRQGLDNEQFF. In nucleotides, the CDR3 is TGCGCCAGCAGCCTGAGACAGGGCCTAGACAATGAGCAGTTCTTC.

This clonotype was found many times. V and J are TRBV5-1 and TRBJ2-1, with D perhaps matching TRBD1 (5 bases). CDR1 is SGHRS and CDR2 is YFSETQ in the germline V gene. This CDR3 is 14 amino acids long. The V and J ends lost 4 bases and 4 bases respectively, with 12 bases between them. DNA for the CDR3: TGCGCCAGCAGCCCAGGACAAATATACAATGAGCAGTTCTTC. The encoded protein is CASSPGQIYNEQFF.